This T cell receptor (beta chain) is drawn from a study of blood T cell repertoires in COVID-19. Looking at the study overall: Italy, Spain and the United States were the sources of the convalescent and acute COVID-19 samples.

The CDR3 covers 13 residues. Germline assignment: CDR1 LNHDA and CDR2 SQIVND (reference sequence). With 3 bases removed from V and 4 bases from J, the gap between germline ends came to 7 bases. In the original processing: For nucleated cells, counts were estimated from reference gene primer amplification. Generated by immunoSEQ multiplex PCR, the TCRdb table keeps only in-frame clones and is missing some. For V, J and clone size, that table is used; D and trimming come from the DNA. The sample consists of 45,000 or so clones, more than 65% of them appearing once. Input material: peripheral blood. This sequence originates from a woman in her 70s with acute or convalescent COVID-19. This rearrangement joins TRBV19 to TRBJ1-5; D ambiguous. The CDR3 spells CASSISWNQPQHF. The CDR3 DNA sequence: TGTGCCAGTAGTATCAGTTGGAATCAGCCCCAGCATTTT.